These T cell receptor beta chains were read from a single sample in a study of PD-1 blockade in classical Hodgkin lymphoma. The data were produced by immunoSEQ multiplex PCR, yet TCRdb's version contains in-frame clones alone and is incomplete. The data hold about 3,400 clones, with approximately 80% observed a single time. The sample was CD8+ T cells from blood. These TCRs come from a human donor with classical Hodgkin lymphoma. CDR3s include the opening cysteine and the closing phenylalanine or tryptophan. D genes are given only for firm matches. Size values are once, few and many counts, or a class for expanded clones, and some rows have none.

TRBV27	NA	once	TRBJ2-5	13	TGTGCCAGCAAGAGGGGTGGGGGAGAGACCCAGTACTTC	CASKRGGGETQYF
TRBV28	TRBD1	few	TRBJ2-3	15	TGTGCCAGCAGCCTACAGGGGGCCTGGGGAGATACGCAGTATTTT	CASSLQGAWGDTQYF
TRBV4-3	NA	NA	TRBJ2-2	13	TGCGCCAGCAGCTGGGGGGTGGGCGGGGAGCTGTTTTTT	CASSWGVGGELFF
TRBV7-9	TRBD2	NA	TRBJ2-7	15	TGTGCCAGCAGCAGCGGCTCAGCGGGAAGGGACGAGCAGTACTTC	CASSSGSAGRDEQYF
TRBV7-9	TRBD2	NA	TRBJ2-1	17	TGTGCCAGCAGCCCACTAGCGGGAGGAGTCTCCTACAATGAGCAGTTCTTC	CASSPLAGGVSYNEQFF
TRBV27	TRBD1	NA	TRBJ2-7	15	TGTGCCAGCAGTTCCATAGGGACAGGGTTACACGAGCAGTACTTC	CASSSIGTGLHEQYF
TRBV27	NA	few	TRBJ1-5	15	TGTGCCAGCAGTTTACACAGGCTCAGCAATCAGCCCCAGCATTTT	CASSLHRLSNQPQHF
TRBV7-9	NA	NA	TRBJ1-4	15	TGTGCCAGCAGCTTAGTACAGGGCGGAGGTGAAAAACTGTTTTTT	CASSLVQGGGEKLFF
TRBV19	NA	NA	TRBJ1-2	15	TGTGCCAGTAGTATCGACCCCTCCGACTACTATGGCTACACCTTC	CASSIDPSDYYGYTF
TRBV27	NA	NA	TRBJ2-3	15	TGTGCCAGCAGTTCATGGGGAGACGGGACAGATACGCAGTATTTT	CASSSWGDGTDTQYF
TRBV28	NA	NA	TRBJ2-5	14	TGTGCCAGCAGCCTTCTCCCGGTGGGAGAGACCCAGTACTTC	CASSLLPVGETQYF
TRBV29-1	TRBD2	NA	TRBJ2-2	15	TGCAGCGCCCGAGCGGGGCAGCAACCCACCGGGGAGCTGTTTTTT	CSARAGQQPTGELFF
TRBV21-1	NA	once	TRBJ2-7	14	TGTGCCAGCAGCAAGGTGACGGGGATTAGGGAGCAGTACTTC	CASSKVTGIREQYF
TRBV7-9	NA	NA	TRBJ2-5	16	TGTGCCAGCAGCGTAGGGACCGCGAACAAAATGGAGACCCAGTACTTC	CASSVGTANKMETQYF
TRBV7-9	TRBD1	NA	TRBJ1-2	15	TGTGCCAGCAGCATCCCTGCGGACAGGGGGCTTGGCTACACCTTC	CASSIPADRGLGYTF
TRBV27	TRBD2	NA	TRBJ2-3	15	TGTGCCAGCAGAGGGGGACTAGCGGTCTCTGATACGCAGTATTTT	CASRGGLAVSDTQYF
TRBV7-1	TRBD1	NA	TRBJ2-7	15	TGTGCCAGCAGCTCCCCGGGACAGCCTTTCTACGAGCAGTACTTC	CASSSPGQPFYEQYF
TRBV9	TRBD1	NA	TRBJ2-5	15	TGTGCCAGCAGCCCCTGGGACAGACCTCAAGAGACCCAGTACTTC	CASSPWDRPQETQYF
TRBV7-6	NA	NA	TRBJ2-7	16	TGTGCCAGCAGCTTAGCGTTGACGGGGAGGCGCTACGAGCAGTACTTC	CASSLALTGRRYEQYF
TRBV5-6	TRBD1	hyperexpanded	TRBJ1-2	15	TGTGCCAGCAGCTGGGACAGGGAGTTATTTGGAGGCTACACCTTC	CASSWDRELFGGYTF
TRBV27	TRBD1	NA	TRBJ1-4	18	TGTGCCAGCAGTTTATACCCGGGACAGGGGGGACCTAATGAAAAACTGTTTTTT	CASSLYPGQGGPNEKLFF
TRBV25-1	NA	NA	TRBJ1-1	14	TGTGCCAGCCGACGAGGTGGGGATTCCACTGAAGCTTTCTTT	CASRRGGDSTEAFF
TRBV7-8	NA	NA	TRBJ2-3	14	TGTGCCAGCGCCAGCGCGGGTCAGGGAGATACGCAGTATTTT	CASASAGQGDTQYF
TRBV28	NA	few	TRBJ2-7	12	TGTGCCAGCAGTTTCTGGGGGAGCGAGCAGTACTTC	CASSFWGSEQYF
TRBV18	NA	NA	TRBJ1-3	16	TGTGCCAGCTCACCTCCGACAGAATCAACTGGAAACACCATATATTTT	CASSPPTESTGNTIYF
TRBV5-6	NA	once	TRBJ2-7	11	TGTGCCAGCAGCTTCTACTACGAGCAGTACTTC	CASSFYYEQYF
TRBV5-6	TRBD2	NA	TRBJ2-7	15	TGTGCCAGCAGCTTGGCGCTAGCGGGAGTAGAGGAGCAGTACTTC	CASSLALAGVEEQYF
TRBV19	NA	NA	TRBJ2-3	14	TGTGCCTCCCAAGCGACCTTTAGCACAGATACGCAGTATTTT	CASQATFSTDTQYF
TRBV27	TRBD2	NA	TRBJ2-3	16	TGTGCCAGCAGTCCGCTGACTAGCGCCTACACAGATACGCAGTATTTT	CASSPLTSAYTDTQYF
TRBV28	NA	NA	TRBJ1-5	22	TGTGCCAGCAGTTTATCTTGGGGGACGGGGCACATAGCTAGGGATAGCAATCAGCCCCAGCATTTT	CASSLSWGTGHIARDSNQPQHF
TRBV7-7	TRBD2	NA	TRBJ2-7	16	TGTGCCAGCAGCTCCAACACTAGCGGGGGGTCCTACGAGCAGTACTTC	CASSSNTSGGSYEQYF
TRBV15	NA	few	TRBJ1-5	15	TGTGCCACCAGCACAAGGGGCTATAGCAATCAGCCCCAGCATTTT	CATSTRGYSNQPQHF
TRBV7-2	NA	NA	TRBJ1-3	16	TGTGCCAGCAGCTCCAACAAAGAGTTCTCTGGAAACACCATATATTTT	CASSSNKEFSGNTIYF
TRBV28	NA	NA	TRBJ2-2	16	TGTGCCAGCAGTTTTCCGGGTGGGACGAACACCGGGGAGCTGTTTTTT	CASSFPGGTNTGELFF
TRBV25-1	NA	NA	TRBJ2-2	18	TGTGCCAGCAGTGAATATTGGTCAGAACGGGACGAGCCCGGGGAGCTGTTTTTT	CASSEYWSERDEPGELFF
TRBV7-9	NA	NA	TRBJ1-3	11	TGTGCCACCAACTCTGGAAACACCATATATTTT	CATNSGNTIYF
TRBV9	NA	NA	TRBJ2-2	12	TGTGCCAGCAGTGGGAACACCGGGGAGCTGTTTTTT	CASSGNTGELFF
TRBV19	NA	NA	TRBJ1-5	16	TGTGCCAGTAGTATGGTTCTCTGGGACACTTTCGAACCCCAGCATTTT	CASSMVLWDTFEPQHF
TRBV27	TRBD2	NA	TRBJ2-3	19	TGTGCCAGCAGTCCCAATCTAGCGGGAGGGGCCTACAGCACAGATACGCAGTATTTT	CASSPNLAGGAYSTDTQYF
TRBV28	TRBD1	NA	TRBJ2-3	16	TGTGCCAGCAGTTTATACGGCAGGGGGCGTACAGATACGCAGTATTTT	CASSLYGRGRTDTQYF
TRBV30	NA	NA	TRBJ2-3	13	TGTGCCTGGGGCCAAAAAAGAATAGATACGCAGTATTTT	CAWGQKRIDTQYF
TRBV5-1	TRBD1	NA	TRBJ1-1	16	TGCGCCAGCAGCCCCGGACAGGGGGCATCGGAGACTGAAGCTTTCTTT	CASSPGQGASETEAFF
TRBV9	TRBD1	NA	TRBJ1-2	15	TGTGCCAGCAGCGCCAGACAGGGAATAAGCTATGGCTACACCTTC	CASSARQGISYGYTF
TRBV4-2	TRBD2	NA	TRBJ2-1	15	TGTGCCAGCAGCCAATTGAGCGGGGGGTACAATGAGCAGTTCTTC	CASSQLSGGYNEQFF
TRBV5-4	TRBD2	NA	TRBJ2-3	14	TGTGCCAGCAGACTAGCGGGAACCACAGATACGCAGTATTTT	CASRLAGTTDTQYF
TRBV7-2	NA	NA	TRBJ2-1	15	TGTGCCAGCAGCTTCGGGACACCCTCCTACAATGAGCAGTTCTTC	CASSFGTPSYNEQFF
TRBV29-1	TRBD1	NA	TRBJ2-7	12	TGCAGCGTTATGACAGGGGATGGCGAGCAGTACTTC	CSVMTGDGEQYF
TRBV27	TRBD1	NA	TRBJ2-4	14	TGTGCCAGCAGTTATCAGGGGGTGGGTAACATTCAGTACTTC	CASSYQGVGNIQYF
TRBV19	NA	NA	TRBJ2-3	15	TGTGCCAGTAAGTCGTTGGACTTTGGCACAGATACGCAGTATTTT	CASKSLDFGTDTQYF
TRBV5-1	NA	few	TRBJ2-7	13	TGCGCCAGCAGCTTCTTCGGGGGTAACGAGCAGTACTTC	CASSFFGGNEQYF
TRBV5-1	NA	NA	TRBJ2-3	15	TGCGCCAGCAGCTTGGGGCCTCTTGGCACAGATACGCAGTATTTT	CASSLGPLGTDTQYF
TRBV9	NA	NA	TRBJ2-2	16	TGTGCCAGCAGCGTAGGTACAGGTACGAACACCGGGGAGCTGTTTTTT	CASSVGTGTNTGELFF